The entry below gives a single T cell receptor beta chain sequence along with its context. This sample is part of a study of CD8 T cells in Susac syndrome. With random hexamers, reverse transcription was performed on 0.5 to 1 ug of RNA. Multiplex PCR with immunoSEQ amplified the TCR beta CDR3 across 54 Vbeta and 13 Jbeta. MiXCR, applied by TCRdb to the immunoSEQ multiplex PCR reads, yields one record per CDR3 protein. The table lists 150,000 to 200,000 distinct CDR3 sequences, roughly 95% of them singletons, with around 0.13% in the top ten. The CDR3 covers 15 residues. V dropped 6 bases and J dropped 3 bases, with 18 bases sitting between them. Germline assignment: CDR1 DFQATT and CDR2 SNEGSKA (reference sequence). Purification of the CD8+ and CD4+ T cells relied on negative isolation, and TEMRA cells underwent FACS enrichment.

The chain uses TRBV20-1 and TRBJ2-1; D is possibly TRBD2 (6 bases). Sequencing used CD4+ T cells from PBMCs. This clonotype originated in a human donor in good health. CDR3 DNA sequence: TGCAGTGCGGAGCAGTACGGGGGATTCTACAATGAGCAGTTCTTC. As protein: CSAEQYGGFYNEQFF.